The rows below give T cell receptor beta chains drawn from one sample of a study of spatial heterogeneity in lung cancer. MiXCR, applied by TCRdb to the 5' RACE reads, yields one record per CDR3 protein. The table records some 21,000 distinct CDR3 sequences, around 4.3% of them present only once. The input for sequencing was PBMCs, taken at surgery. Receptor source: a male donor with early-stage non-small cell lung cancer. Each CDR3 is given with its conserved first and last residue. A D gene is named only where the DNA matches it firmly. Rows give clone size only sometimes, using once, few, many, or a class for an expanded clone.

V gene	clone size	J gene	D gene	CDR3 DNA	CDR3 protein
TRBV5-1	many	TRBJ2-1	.	TGCGCCAGCATGAGGGGCGGTTCGGACAATGAGCAGTTCTTC	CASMRGGSDNEQFF
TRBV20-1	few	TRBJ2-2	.	TGCAGTGCTAGAGATCAACTCGGGGAGCTGTTTTTT	CSARDQLGELFF
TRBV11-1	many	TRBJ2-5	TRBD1	TGTGCCAGCAGCCCTAGAATCGGACAGGCCCAAGAGACCCAGTACTTC	CASSPRIGQAQETQYF
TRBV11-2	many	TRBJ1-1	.	TGTGCCAGCAGTATAGGACCTTCCCATGTGGAATTCAAAGCTTTCTTT	CASSIGPSHVEFKAFF
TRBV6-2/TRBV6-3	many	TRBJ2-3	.	TGTGCCAGCAGTTACCCCCGGGGGGCCCTCAGCACAGATACGCAGTATTTT	CASSYPRGALSTDTQYF
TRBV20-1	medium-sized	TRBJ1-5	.	TGCAGTGCTAGTAGGGACCCCAATCAGCCCCAGCATTTT	CSASRDPNQPQHF
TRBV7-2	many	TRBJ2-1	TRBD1	TGTGCCAGCAGCTTAGGGACAGGGGGCAATGAGCAGTTCTTC	CASSLGTGGNEQFF
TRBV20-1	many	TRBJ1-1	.	TGCAGTGCTAGAGGAGTTATGAACACTGAAGCTTTCTTT	CSARGVMNTEAFF
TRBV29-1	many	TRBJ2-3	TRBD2	TGCAGCGTTGAGATAGCGGGGGCCCTCGGAGATACGCAGTATTTT	CSVEIAGALGDTQYF
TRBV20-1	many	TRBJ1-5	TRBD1	TGCAGTGCCGTCCCGGGACAGAGCAATCAGCCCCAGCATTTT	CSAVPGQSNQPQHF
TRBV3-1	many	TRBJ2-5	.	TGTGCCAGCAAATTGGTGCCGTCGGAGACCCAGTACTTC	CASKLVPSETQYF
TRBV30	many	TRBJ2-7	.	TGTGCCTGGAGTGATTTTTCGGGTACTTATGAGCAGTACTTC	CAWSDFSGTYEQYF
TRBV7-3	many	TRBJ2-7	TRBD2	TGTGCCAGCAGTTCCCTAGCGGGAGCTAGCGAGCAGTACTTC	CASSSLAGASEQYF
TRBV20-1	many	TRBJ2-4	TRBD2	TGCAGTGCCCGAGGACTAGCGGGAGGAAAAAACATTCAGTACTTC	CSARGLAGGKNIQYF
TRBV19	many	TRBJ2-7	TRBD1	TGTGCCAGTAGTATTATTGGCGACAGGGTGCCCTACGAGCAGTACTTC	CASSIIGDRVPYEQYF
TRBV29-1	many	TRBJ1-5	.	TGCAGCGTTGGGGGGGATAGCAATCAGCCCCAGCATTTT	CSVGGDSNQPQHF
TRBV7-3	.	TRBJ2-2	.	TGTGCCAGCAGCACCTTCCGAGGGCTCGAGTCCGGGGAGCTGTTTTTT	CASSTFRGLESGELFF
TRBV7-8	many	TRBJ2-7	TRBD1	TGTGCCAGCAGCTACAGACAGGGGCTCGGAAGCTCCTACGAGCAGTACTTC	CASSYRQGLGSSYEQYF
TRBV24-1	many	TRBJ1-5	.	TGTGCCACCAGGCGGCAGTCCAATCAGCCCCAGCATTTT	CATRRQSNQPQHF
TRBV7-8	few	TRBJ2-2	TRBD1	TGTGCCAGCAGCTTTCTTGGGACAGGGGACACCGGGGAGCTGTTTTTT	CASSFLGTGDTGELFF
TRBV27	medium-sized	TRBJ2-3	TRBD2	TGTGCCAGCAGTCCCCCCCCGGGGGGAGATACGCAGTATTTT	CASSPPPGGDTQYF
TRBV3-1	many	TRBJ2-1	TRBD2	TGTGCCAGCAGCCTCCCGGGACTAGCGGGAGTTGATGAGCAGTTCTTC	CASSLPGLAGVDEQFF
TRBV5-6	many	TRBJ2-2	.	TGTGCCAGTTGCAGGGAGTACGGCACCGGGGAGCTGTTTTTT	CASCREYGTGELFF
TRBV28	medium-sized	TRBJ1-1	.	TGTGCCAGCAGCCCAGGACCAGGCACTGAAGCTTTCTTT	CASSPGPGTEAFF
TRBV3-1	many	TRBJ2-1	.	TGTGCCAGCAGCCAAGAGGAATTCCGCAATGAGCAGTTCTTC	CASSQEEFRNEQFF
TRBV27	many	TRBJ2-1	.	TGTGCCAGCAGTGGGGCGAGGGGGAGTGGGGACAATGAGCAGTTCTTC	CASSGARGSGDNEQFF
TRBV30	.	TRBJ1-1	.	TGTGCCTGGAAGGTCGTTTTAAACACTGAAGCTTTCTTT	CAWKVVLNTEAFF
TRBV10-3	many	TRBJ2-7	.	TGTGCCATCAGTGAGGGGGGCGAGCAGTACTTC	CAISEGGEQYF
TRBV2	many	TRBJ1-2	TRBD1	TGTGCCAGCAGCCACCGGGACAGGGATTCTGGCTACACCTTC	CASSHRDRDSGYTF
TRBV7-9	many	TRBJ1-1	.	TGTGCCAGCAGATCGGCCCGGAACTCAAACGAAGCTTTCTTT	CASRSARNSNEAFF